This TCR beta chain originates from a study of beta chain features in type 1 diabetes. Whole-study findings and limits: Compared to healthy donors, patients appeared to have naive, central memory and Treg TCRB repertoires that were more alike. Shorter TCRB CDR3s, moderately but significantly so, were found in Type 1 diabetes patients in all four CD4+ subsets. Patients with type 1 diabetes carried fewer insertions and had more deletions at their VDJ junctions.

There are 12 residues in the CDR3. V gave up 8 bases and J gave up 6 bases, with 11 bases separating them. Germline V gene sequence: CDR1 MNHEY, CDR2 SVGAGI. This clone was counted a few times. The antigen remains unidentified. Investigators reverse transcribed all isolated RNA, so they sequenced expressed TCRB transcripts. Sequencing was performed with immunoSEQ multiplex PCR; in TCRdb, only in-frame clones are kept and a portion is missing. The repertoire consists of a few hundred thousand clones, with around 10% occurring once and the leading ten covering roughly 0.54%. The sample was central memory CD4+ T cells from blood. The chain is built from TRBV6-5 and TRBJ1-3; D gene ambiguous. This TCR was recovered from a man aged 25 to 40 with type 1 diabetes. The CDR3, as DNA: TGTGCCAGCTCTCACGGGAAAAACACCATATATTTT. The encoded protein is CASSHGKNTIYF.